This T cell receptor beta chain comes out of a study of cytomegalovirus exposure and HLA in healthy donors. For this clone: Its cognate antigen is unknown.

Study observations and caveats: Rarity characterized most TCR sequences, yet some public TCRs appeared in many donors.

The PCR made use of 60 Vbeta and 13 Jbeta primers. Libraries were prepared by immunoSEQ multiplex PCR; TCRdb keeps only in-frame clonotypes and omits some of them. The table lists 130,000 to 150,000 clones. The germline V gene has CDR1 SQVTM and CDR2 ANQGSEA. The V segment lost 6 bases and the J segment 7 bases; nucleotides outside the gene matches: 9. This CDR3 is 13 amino acids long. The sample comprised PBMCs. The chain couples TRBV29-1 to TRBJ1-2, with TRBD1 matching over 9 bases. The receptor comes from a woman in her 50s in good health and CMV-seronegative. The CDR3 loop reads CSVRWTGEGGYTF. The CDR3 coding sequence is TGCAGCGTAAGATGGACAGGGGAGGGTGGCTACACCTTC. The entire variable domain, with the rest obtained from reference TRBV29-1 and TRBJ1-2, is as follows: SAVISQKPSRDICQRGTSLTIQCQVDSQVTMMFWYRQQPGQSLTLIATANQGSEATYESGFVIDKFPISRPNLTFSTLTVSNMSPEDSSIYLCSVRWTGEGGYTFGSGTRLTVV.